The 27 T cell receptor beta chains below come from one sample, sequenced in a study of cytomegalovirus exposure and HLA in healthy donors. The data were produced by immunoSEQ multiplex PCR, yet TCRdb's version contains in-frame clones alone and is incomplete. The data contain 150,000 to 200,000 clones, nearly 90% of them singletons. Sequenced sample: PBMCs. These receptors all come from a woman aged 18-29 years in good health and CMV-seropositive.

This rearrangement joins TRBV15 to TRBJ1-2, with 7 bases lining up with TRBD1. This CDR3 comprises 14 residues. Trimming at V came to 5 bases and at J to 0 bases, leaving 3 bases not matched to a gene. Germline CDR1 LNHNV, CDR2 YYDKDF (reference sequence). This CDR3 reads CATSGTASNYGYTF. The DNA of the CDR3 is TGTGCCACCAGCGGGACAGCATCTAACTATGGCTACACCTTC.

The chain has TRBV19 and TRBJ2-1; perhaps TRBD2 as D (6 bases). V dropped 8 bases and J dropped 1 base, with 15 bases sitting between them. Germline-derived CDR1 and CDR2 are LNHDA and SQIVND (reference sequence). The CDR3 totals 15 residues. CDR3 coding DNA: TGTGCCAGTTCCTTGGGGGGTGGATCCTACAATGAGCAGTTCTTC. Its protein is CASSLGGGSYNEQFF.

This sequence joins TRBV5-1 and TRBJ2-7; a possible D gene is TRBD1 (6 bases). This CDR3 has 13 residues. Looked up from germline, CDR1 is SGHRS and CDR2 is YFSETQ. V dropped 2 bases and J dropped 2 bases, with 8 bases sitting between them. The CDR3 DNA follows: TGCGCCAGCAGCTTTGACAGGACCTACGAGCAGTACTTC. Its translation: CASSFDRTYEQYF.

This rearrangement joins TRBV15 to TRBJ2-5, with TRBD2 identical over 10 bases. The CDR3 has 16 amino acids. V lost 3 bases to trimming and J lost 4 bases; unmatched junction nucleotides: 8. Germline assignment: CDR1 LNHNV and CDR2 YYDKDF (reference sequence). Written as DNA, the CDR3 is TGTGCCACCAGCAGTCGAGCGGGAGGGCCTGCAGAGACCCAGTACTTC. It specifies CATSSRAGGPAETQYF.

The gene calls are TRBV4-3 and TRBJ2-7; TRBD2 aligns across 14 bases. This CDR3 is 15 amino acids long. Germline V gives CDR1 LGHNA, CDR2 YSLEER. V gave up 3 bases and J gave up 7 bases; unmatched junction bases: 5. Written as DNA, the CDR3 is TGCGCCAGCAGCCACGGGACTAGCGGGAGAGGTGAGCAGTACTTC. As protein: CASSHGTSGRGEQYF.

This clone showed up just once. This chain links TRBV6-6 with TRBJ1-2; possibly TRBD1 for D (6 bases). Trimming took off 7 bases at V and 6 bases at J, with 15 bases between the two ends. This CDR3 has 13 residues. In germline, CDR1 is MNHNY, CDR2 SVGAGI (reference sequence). CDR3 sequence reads: CASTPGGGNGYTF. CDR3 nucleotide sequence: TGTGCCAGCACCCCGGGGGGGGGCAATGGCTACACCTTC.

The chain employs TRBV18 and TRBJ2-5; tentative D call: TRBD2 (5 bases). The V gene lost 6 bases and the J gene lost 5 bases, with 13 bases spanning the gap. Germline CDR1 reads KGHSH; CDR2 reads LQKENI. The CDR3 runs to 13 residues. The CDR3 DNA reads TGTGCCAGCTCGCCCACACGAGGGGAGACCCAGTACTTC. As protein: CASSPTRGETQYF.

This chain joins TRBV5-4 and TRBJ2-5, with TRBD2 matching over 10 bases. V was clipped by 4 bases and J by 5 bases; unmatched bases: 8. The length of the CDR3 is 15 residues. Germline V CDR1 and CDR2: SGHNT, YYREEE (reference sequence). CDR3 region: CASSNKREGQETQYF. The CDR3, as DNA: TGTGCCAGCAGCAATAAGCGGGAGGGACAGGAGACCCAGTACTTC. Using reference TRBV5-4 and TRBJ2-5 for the parts outside the CDR3, the full variable domain is ETGVTQSPTHLIKTRGQQVTLRCSSQSGHNTVSWYQQALGQGPQFIFQYYREEENGRGNFPPRFSGLQFPNYSSELNVNALELDDSALYLCASSNKREGQETQYFGPGTRLLVL.

The genes are TRBV11-2 and TRBJ1-5; D possibly corresponds to TRBD1 (6 bases). Germline V lookup: CDR1 SGHAT, CDR2 FQNNGV. The CDR3 sequence is 15 residues long. V was cut by 0 bases and J by 3 bases, with 9 bases left in between. The DNA for the CDR3 is TGTGCCAGCAGCTTAGAGGGGGCCGACAATCAGCCCCAGCATTTT. This codes for CASSLEGADNQPQHF.

V is TRBV7-2 and J is TRBJ2-3; the match to TRBD2 covers 9 bases. Per the germline V gene, CDR1 is SGHTA and CDR2 is FQGNSA. The V gene end was trimmed by 1 base and the J gene end by 3 bases; junction bases not matched to a gene: 2. CDR3 length: 15 residues. The CDR3 bases are TGTGCCAGCAGCTTAGTAGCGGGAGAAACAGATACGCAGTATTTT. As protein: CASSLVAGETDTQYF.

A word on this clone: The junction differs from germline at one of its ends, possibly a read error. The chain joins TRBV28 to TRBJ1-2; 11 bases are a match to TRBD1. The V gene's germline CDR1 is MDHEN and CDR2 SYDVKM. CDR3 length equals 10 residues. The CDR3 here is CASGQGAEFF. CDR3 coding DNA: TGTGCCAGCGGACAGGGGGCAGAGTTCTTC.

This clone was counted a single time. V and J are TRBV4-1 and TRBJ2-5; 7 bases map to TRBD1. The CDR3 has 15 residues. V was clipped by 6 bases and J by 4 bases; unmatched bases: 11. In germline, CDR1 is MGHRA, CDR2 YSYEKL. CDR3 coding DNA: TGCGCCAGCAGGCGCGGTCCGGGACAGAGAGAGACCCAGTACTTC. Translated, it gives CASRRGPGQRETQYF.

The chain is built from TRBV28 and TRBJ2-6; unclear D gene. This CDR3 is built from 15 residues. Germline V gives CDR1 MDHEN, CDR2 SYDVKM. The V and J ends lost 7 bases and 0 bases respectively, with 10 bases between them. The CDR3 loop is CASTDIPSGANVLTF. The CDR3 bases are TGTGCCAGCACAGACATTCCCTCTGGGGCCAACGTCCTGACTTTC.

This chain uses TRBV2 with TRBJ1-1; the D gene is possibly TRBD1 (5 bases). The germline CDR1 and CDR2 sequences are SNHLY and FYNNEI. The germline V and J ends were trimmed by 4 bases and 0 bases, with 9 bases remaining between them. The CDR3 runs 14 residues. Written as DNA, the CDR3 is TGTGCCAGCAGTGGGGGCACTATGAACACTGAAGCTTTCTTT. Protein sequence: CASSGGTMNTEAFF.

J is TRBJ1-2 and V is TRBV28, with 8 bases fitting TRBD1. The CDR3 has 14 amino acids. The germline V gene encodes CDR1 MDHEN and CDR2 SYDVKM. The junction had 9 bases not matched to a gene; V was cut back by 4 bases and J by 8 bases. The CDR3 region is CASSWTGYSWGYTF. The CDR3 DNA follows: TGTGCCAGCAGTTGGACAGGGTATTCGTGGGGCTACACCTTC.

The V gene is TRBV13, the J gene TRBJ2-1, with TRBD2 identical over 7 bases. The CDR3 is 15 residues long. With V trimmed by 3 bases and J by 4 bases, 6 bases remained unmatched. CDR1 PRHDT and CDR2 FYEKMQ come from the germline V gene (reference sequence). The CDR3, as DNA: TGTGCCAGCAGCTTGAGCGGGACGATATACAATGAGCAGTTCTTC. This translates into CASSLSGTIYNEQFF.

This chain joins TRBV5-1 and TRBJ2-5, with TRBD2 identical over 9 bases. The CDR3 extends over 15 amino acids. V dropped 8 bases and J dropped 5; count of bases not matched to a gene: 13. Per germline, CDR1 SGHRS and CDR2 YFSETQ. CDR3 coding DNA: TGCGCCAGTGTGTGGGGCGGGAGGGCCGGTGAGACCCAGTACTTC. This gives the protein CASVWGGRAGETQYF.

The rearrangement uses TRBV4-3 and TRBJ1-2; 8 nucleotides line up with TRBD1. Germline V gives CDR1 LGHNA, CDR2 YSLEER. The J segment lost 7 bases and the V segment lost 0 bases, leaving 7 bases of the junction unmatched. This CDR3 has 15 residues. The CDR3 is CASSQDIGRGLGYTF. The CDR3 DNA reads as TGCGCCAGCAGCCAAGATATTGGCAGGGGGCTTGGCTACACCTTC.

CDR3 loop: CASSSSFLAGPYNEQFF. The DNA of the CDR3 is TGTGCCAGCAGCTCAAGCTTTCTAGCGGGACCTTACAATGAGCAGTTCTTC. This rearrangement joins TRBV5-6 to TRBJ2-1, with 9 bases identical to TRBD2. V was clipped by 3 bases and J by 4 bases; unmatched bases: 11. CDR1 is SGHDT and CDR2 is YYEEEE in the germline V gene. The CDR3 runs 17 residues.

This chain links TRBV18 with TRBJ2-1; D might be TRBD1 (6 bases). V lost 3 bases and J 6 bases, leaving 15 bases between the germline ends. The CDR3 runs 15 residues. The germline V gene has CDR1 KGHSH and CDR2 LQKENI. CDR3: CASSPGVDRSNEQFF. Here the CDR3 DNA reads TGTGCCAGCTCACCGGGGGTAGACAGGAGCAATGAGCAGTTCTTC. The variable domain in full, with the rest retrieved from reference TRBV18 and TRBJ2-1, is NAGVMQNPRHLVRRRGQEARLRCSPMKGHSHVYWYRQLPEEGLKFMVYLQKENIIDESGMPKERFSAEFPKEGPSILRIQQVVRGDSAAYFCASSPGVDRSNEQFFGPGTRLTVL.

The chain is built from TRBV5-3 and TRBJ2-5, with 9 bases fitting TRBD2. Being an ORF, TRBV5-3 has a function that is uncertain. The CDR3 sequence is 14 residues long. V lost 4 bases, J lost 5 bases, and 6 bases stayed unmatched. CDR3 DNA: TGTGCCAGAAGCCCGGGACTAGCTGGGGAGACCCAGTACTTC. Translation gives CARSPGLAGETQYF.

The DNA of the CDR3 is TGTGCCATCAGTGAGGGTTACTTAGGACTAGCCCAAAACAATGAGCAGTTCTTC. Translated, it gives CAISEGYLGLAQNNEQFF. The V and J genes are TRBV10-3 and TRBJ2-1, with TRBD2 matching 8 bases. The germline gives CDR1 ENHRY, CDR2 SYGVKD. The CDR3 is 18 residues long. Trimming cost V 2 bases and J 5 bases; bases outside gene matches: 14.

The rearrangement joins TRBV4-1 to TRBJ1-3; 12 nucleotides match TRBD1. CDR1 is MGHRA, CDR2 YSYEKL, per germline. There are 16 residues in the CDR3. The V gene end was trimmed by 1 base and the J gene end by 7 bases; junction bases not matched to a gene: 5. CDR3 nucleotide sequence: TGCGCCAGCAGCCAAGTGGGACAGGGGGCGCGGAACACCATATATTTT. Its protein is CASSQVGQGARNTIYF.

V and J are TRBV6-1 and TRBJ1-4; 8 nucleotides line up with TRBD1. The V segment lost 2 bases and the J segment 14 bases; nucleotides outside the gene matches: 10. There are 14 residues in the CDR3. Germline CDR1 reads MNHNS; CDR2 reads SASEGT. The CDR3 loop reads CASSESFQGAPLFF. The CDR3 nucleotides are TGTGCCAGCAGTGAATCATTTCAGGGGGCCCCTCTGTTTTTT.

This chain connects TRBV30 to TRBJ2-1; 7 bases map to TRBD2. The V and J ends lost 4 bases and 2 bases, in that order; junction bases with no gene match: 14. The CDR3 is 17 amino acids. Germline V gene data show CDR1 as GTSNPN and CDR2 as SVGIG (reference sequence). In nucleotides, the CDR3 is TGTGCCTGGACCACGAGCTTGACTAGCAGGACCTACAATGAGCAGTTCTTC. Translating gives CAWTTSLTSRTYNEQFF.

This clone was seen just once. The genes are TRBV30 and TRBJ1-1, with D perhaps TRBD1 (6 bases). The V end was cut by 6 bases, the J end by 4 bases, with 18 bases between. The CDR3 is 14 residues long. In germline, CDR1 is GTSNPN, CDR2 SVGIG (reference sequence). CDR3: CACPSKGGSTEAFF. CDR3 DNA sequence: TGTGCCTGCCCCTCGAAAGGGGGTTCCACTGAAGCTTTCTTT.

The gene calls are TRBV28 and TRBJ2-1; 8 bases agree with TRBD2. The junction had 8 bases not matched to a gene; V was cut back by 7 bases and J by 3 bases. Germline loops: CDR1 MDHEN, CDR2 SYDVKM. This CDR3 contains 15 residues. CDR3 DNA sequence: TGTGCCAGCATGCGTGAGCGGGGGTACTACAATGAGCAGTTCTTC. It is translated as CASMRERGYYNEQFF. The variable domain in full, completed from reference TRBV28 and TRBJ2-1, reads DVKVTQSSRYLVKRTGEKVFLECVQDMDHENMFWYRQDPGLGLRLIYFSYDVKMKEKGDIPEGYSVSREKKERFSLILESASTNQTSMYLCASMRERGYYNEQFFGPGTRLTVL.